Below are 13 T cell receptor beta chains sequenced from a single sample in a study of CD8 T cells in ankylosing spondylitis. Study-wide results and caveats: Ankylosing spondylitis blood seemed to carry a telltale TCR beta motif made of roughly 8 highly homologous variants.

TCRdb reanalysed the 5' RACE reads using MiXCR and keeps one entry per CDR3 protein. The profile shows about 800,000 distinct CDR3 sequences, 10% to 15% of them singletons. Antigens of these TCRs are unknown. Sequencing input: blood, either unsorted or a sorted T cell fraction (not recorded which). Receptors originate from a male donor with ankylosing spondylitis.

This chain uses TRBV5-1 with TRBJ2-1; 7 bases are shared with TRBD2. With V trimmed by 3 bases and J by 8 bases, 11 bases remained unmatched. The CDR3 is 15 residues long. Germline V CDR1 and CDR2: SGHRS, YFSETQ. The CDR3 bases are TGCGCCAGCAGCTCCGGGACTACTAGAATCTATGAGCAGTTCTTC. It specifies CASSSGTTRIYEQFF. Variable domain in full (rest from reference TRBV5-1 and TRBJ2-1): KAGVTQTPRYLIKTRGQQVTLSCSPISGHRSVSWYQQTPGQGLQFLFEYFSETQRNKGNFPGRFSGRQFSNSRSEMNVSTLELGDSALYLCASSSGTTRIYEQFFGPGTRLTVL.

There are many counts of this clonotype. The chain is built from TRBV2 and TRBJ2-4; D possibly corresponds to TRBD2 (6 bases). This CDR3 has 15 residues. Trimming removed 4 bases at V and 0 bases at J, with 10 bases between. Germline V gene sequence: CDR1 SNHLY, CDR2 FYNNEI. The CDR3 region is CASSAGTPAKNIQYF. DNA for the CDR3: TGTGCCAGCAGTGCAGGGACTCCAGCCAAAAACATTCAGTACTTC.

This clonotype was detected only a few times. The rearrangement links TRBV7-2 to TRBJ2-7; D is possibly TRBD1 (7 bases). The V and J ends lost 5 bases and 2 bases respectively, with 13 bases between them. The V gene's germline CDR1 is SGHTA and CDR2 FQGNSA. CDR3 length: 14 amino acids. The CDR3 reads CASSKGGGPYEQYF. Written as DNA, the CDR3 is TGTGCCAGCAGCAAAGGAGGGGGCCCCTACGAGCAGTACTTC.

The chain links TRBV7-2 to TRBJ1-5; 7 bases align to TRBD1. The J segment lost 4 bases and the V segment lost 6 bases, leaving 9 bases of the junction unmatched. The germline CDR1 and CDR2 sequences are SGHTA and FQGNSA. The CDR3 sequence is 15 residues long. The CDR3 coding sequence is TGTGCCAGCAGTTTTAGGACAGGCGTAAATCAGCCCCAGCATTTT. It yields the protein CASSFRTGVNQPQHF. Together with reference TRBV7-2 and TRBJ1-5, the CDR3 gives the full variable domain: GAGVSQSPSNKVTEKGKDVELRCDPISGHTALYWYRQSLGQGLEFLIYFQGNSAPDKSGLPSDRFSAERTGGSVSTLTIQRTQQEDSAVYLCASSFRTGVNQPQHFGDGTRLSIL.

This clonotype appeared a few times. The chain joins TRBV7-2 to TRBJ1-2; no definite D call. The CDR3 spans 9 residues. V was pared by 5 bases and J by 14 bases, with 9 bases between. The germline gives CDR1 SGHTA, CDR2 FQGNSA. CDR3: CASSQPGTF. CDR3 bases: TGTGCCAGCAGCCAGCCTGGGACCTTC. The whole variable domain, filled in from reference TRBV7-2 and TRBJ1-2, reads GAGVSQSPSNKVTEKGKDVELRCDPISGHTALYWYRQSLGQGLEFLIYFQGNSAPDKSGLPSDRFSAERTGGSVSTLTIQRTQQEDSAVYLCASSQPGTFGSGTRLTVV.

This clonotype was counted at least ten times. The chain employs TRBV20-1 and TRBJ1-1; 9 bases align to TRBD1. The CDR3 is 15 amino acids. The germline V gene encodes CDR1 DFQATT and CDR2 SNEGSKA (reference sequence). V lost 5 bases and J lost 5; bases outside the gene matches: 12. The CDR3 sequence is CSARDPGTGWTEAFF. CDR3 DNA: TGCAGTGCTCGGGACCCCGGGACAGGGTGGACTGAAGCTTTCTTT.

J is TRBJ1-2 and V is TRBV28, with TRBD1 matching over 11 bases. Germline assignment: CDR1 MDHEN and CDR2 SYDVKM. Losses at the gene ends were 2 bases for V and 4 bases for J; bases not matched to a gene: 6. CDR3 size: 16 residues. Here the CDR3 reads CASSLGTGGTRYGYTF. CDR3 bases: TGTGCCAGCAGTTTAGGGACAGGGGGTACCCGCTATGGCTACACCTTC.

This clonotype was observed a handful of times. This chain uses TRBV7-2 with TRBJ2-7; TRBD1 agrees at 8 bases. CDR3 length: 15 residues. V gave up 6 bases and J gave up 3 bases; unmatched junction bases: 10. Germline loops: CDR1 SGHTA, CDR2 FQGNSA. The CDR3 loop reads CASSYSGTGYYEQYF. DNA for the CDR3: TGTGCCAGCAGTTACTCCGGGACAGGTTACTACGAGCAGTACTTC.

This clonotype appeared a few times. This rearrangement joins TRBV20-1 to TRBJ1-4; D uncertain. Trimming left V 5 bases short and J 4 bases short, with 17 bases between. There are 15 residues in the CDR3. Germline CDR1 reads DFQATT; CDR2 reads SNEGSKA (reference sequence). CDR3 sequence: CSAAPVQAGNEKLFF. The CDR3 DNA follows: TGCAGTGCTGCCCCAGTGCAGGCCGGTAATGAAAAACTGTTTTTT.

V usage is TRBV20-1 and J usage is TRBJ2-5; D might be TRBD1 (6 bases). Trimming pared 5 bases from V and 5 bases from J, leaving 15 bases between. CDR3 length equals 13 residues. Germline assignment: CDR1 DFQATT and CDR2 SNEGSKA (reference sequence). The CDR3 nucleotides are TGCAGTGCTGCCCCGGACAGTGGGGAGACCCAGTACTTC. It translates to CSAAPDSGETQYF.

This chain uses TRBV4-2 with TRBJ2-3, with D maybe TRBD2 (6 bases). CDR1 LGHNA and CDR2 YNFKEQ come from the germline V gene. The CDR3 length is 16 residues. V gave up 2 bases and J gave up 14 bases, with 26 bases separating them. The CDR3 here is CASSQRPSPSGGIRYF. Here the CDR3 DNA reads TGTGCCAGCAGCCAAAGACCCTCCCCGTCGGGCGGGATTCGGTATTTT.

This clonotype was counted between two and nine times. The chain is built from TRBV10-3 and TRBJ1-5; 7 bases map to TRBD1. V dropped 8 bases and J dropped 7; count of bases not matched to a gene: 8. Germline CDR1 is ENHRY and CDR2 is SYGVKD. CDR3 size: 13 residues. CDR3 residues: CAIPGTDQQPQHF. As DNA, the CDR3 is TGTGCCATCCCAGGGACAGATCAGCAGCCCCAGCATTTT.

This clonotype was recorded at least ten times. The chain combines TRBV20-1 with TRBJ2-1, with 9 positions matching TRBD2. The germline V gene has CDR1 DFQATT and CDR2 SNEGSKA (reference sequence). V trimming: 5 bases; J trimming: 6 bases; junction bases outside the gene matches: 8. This CDR3 spans 14 amino acids. The CDR3 spells CSAPPLAGPNEQFF. The CDR3 bases are TGCAGTGCTCCCCCGCTAGCGGGACCCAATGAGCAGTTCTTC.